The 3 T cell receptor beta chains reported below all come from one sample, sequenced in a study of blood T cell repertoires in COVID-19. TCRdb's copy holds only in-frame clones and misses some; the assay was immunoSEQ multiplex PCR. This table has roughly 180,000 clones, more than 80% appearing once. Sequences were obtained from PBMCs or T cells enriched from blood (not recorded which). All receptors derive from a man aged 35-49 years who had recovered from COVID-19.

The rearrangement links TRBV30 to TRBJ1-2; D uncertain. Trimming pared 2 bases from V and 4 bases from J, leaving 17 bases between. The CDR3 spans 15 residues. The germline CDR1 and CDR2 sequences are GTSNPN and SVGIG (reference sequence). The CDR3 coding sequence is TGTGCCTGGAGTTTGAGGGAAAGCGCCTTCTATGGCTACACCTTC. This sequence encodes CAWSLRESAFYGYTF.

This chain connects TRBV9 to TRBJ1-2; tentative D call: TRBD1 (6 bases). This CDR3 is 16 amino acids long. Trimming took off 4 bases at V and 3 bases at J, with 19 bases between the two ends. The germline CDR1 and CDR2 sequences are SGDLS and YYNGEE. The CDR3: CASSQSFRGSDYGYTF. The CDR3 coding sequence is TGTGCCAGCAGCCAATCCTTCAGGGGATCGGACTATGGCTACACCTTC.

The V gene is TRBV28, the J gene TRBJ1-5, with 10 positions matching TRBD1. Trimming cost V 5 bases and J 5 bases; bases outside gene matches: 6. The CDR3 loop spans 15 amino acids. Germline V gives CDR1 MDHEN, CDR2 SYDVKM. CDR3 residues: CASSHRDRGYQPQHF. In DNA, the CDR3 is TGTGCCAGCAGTCACCGGGACAGGGGTTATCAGCCCCAGCATTTT.